Below, 13 T cell receptor beta chains from the same sample are listed, as sequenced in a study of CD8 T cells in Susac syndrome. Reverse transcription of 0.5 to 1 ug RNA was carried out with random hexamers. TCRdb ran MiXCR on the immunoSEQ multiplex PCR reads and lists one entry per CDR3 protein. The sample carries approximately 140,000 distinct CDR3 sequences, nearly 95% recorded once. Material for sequencing was CD8+ T cells from PBMCs. The source of these receptors is a human donor in good health.

The rearrangement joins TRBV7-9 to TRBJ1-2; D gene unclear. Germline V CDR1 and CDR2: SEHNR, FQNEAQ (reference sequence). This CDR3 region has 15 residues. V gave up 5 bases and J gave up 4 bases, with 17 bases separating them. CDR3 DNA: TGTGCCAGCAGCCCTCCAGCGGTGGACGTCTATGGCTACACCTTC. This encodes CASSPPAVDVYGYTF.

This rearrangement joins TRBV28 to TRBJ2-6; D is undetermined. Trimming took off 1 base at V and 1 base at J, with 8 bases between the two ends. Germline lookup yields CDR1 MDHEN and CDR2 SYDVKM. This CDR3 region has 16 residues. Here the CDR3 reads CASSLYWVSGANVLTF. In nucleotides, the CDR3 is TGTGCCAGCAGTTTATATTGGGTATCTGGGGCCAACGTCCTGACTTTC.

This chain uses TRBV6-6 with TRBJ2-2; D is possibly TRBD1 (6 bases). This CDR3 contains 13 residues. Per germline, CDR1 MNHNY and CDR2 SVGAGI (reference sequence). V shed 5 bases and J shed 6 bases, with 10 bases lying between them. The CDR3, as DNA: TGTGCCAGCAGTCTCAGGGGTGCCGGGGAGCTGTTTTTT. Encoded protein: CASSLRGAGELFF.

The chain combines TRBV13 with TRBJ1-2, with TRBD1 as a possible D gene (5 bases). V gave up 4 bases and J gave up 3 bases, with 12 bases separating them. Germline CDR1 and CDR2: PRHDT and FYEKMQ (reference sequence). The CDR3 is 14 amino acids. This CDR3 reads CASSSPGADYGYTF. Written as DNA, the CDR3 is TGTGCCAGCAGCTCTCCTGGGGCAGACTATGGCTACACCTTC.

The chain recombines TRBV30 with TRBJ2-3, with D unresolved. This CDR3 spans 11 amino acids. Germline-derived CDR1 and CDR2 are GTSNPN and SVGIG (reference sequence). The V and J ends lost 1 base and 5 bases respectively, with 4 bases between them. CDR3 sequence: CAWSEGDTQYF. The CDR3 region has the DNA TGTGCCTGGAGTGAGGGAGATACGCAGTATTTT.

The rearrangement uses TRBV18 and TRBJ2-7, with D hard to call. V gave up 3 bases and J gave up 2 bases, with 8 bases separating them. This CDR3 is built from 13 residues. Germline V gene data show CDR1 as KGHSH and CDR2 as LQKENI. CDR3 amino acids: CASSPQETYEQYF. CDR3 sequence (DNA): TGTGCCAGCTCACCTCAAGAAACCTACGAGCAGTACTTC. Complete variable domain (other parts from reference TRBV18 and TRBJ2-7): NAGVMQNPRHLVRRRGQEARLRCSPMKGHSHVYWYRQLPEEGLKFMVYLQKENIIDESGMPKERFSAEFPKEGPSILRIQQVVRGDSAAYFCASSPQETYEQYFGPGTRLTVT.

This clonotype was seen just once. The chain employs TRBV24-1 and TRBJ2-5; 8 positions agree with TRBD2. The CDR3 contains 17 residues. With 5 bases clipped from V and 5 bases from J, the junction kept 15 bases outside the gene matches. The germline V gene has CDR1 KGHDR and CDR2 SFDVKD. CDR3 nucleotide sequence: TGTGCCACCAGTGCTACAGGAGCGGGAGCGGAGGTTGAGACCCAGTACTTC. Translating gives CATSATGAGAEVETQYF.

The V and J genes are TRBV12-3 or TRBV12-4 and TRBJ1-4; possibly TRBD1 for D (6 bases). The CDR3 runs to 14 residues. V was pared by 7 bases and J by 8 bases, with 17 bases between. As DNA, the CDR3 is TGTGCCAGCACTCGTACACAGGGCGGAGAAAAACTGTTTTTT. Protein product: CASTRTQGGEKLFF.

The rearrangement links TRBV9 to TRBJ1-2; TRBD1 agrees at 8 bases. Germline trimming cut 2 bases from V and 6 bases from J; bases unmatched to any gene: 3. CDR3 length: 13 amino acids. The germline V gene has CDR1 SGDLS and CDR2 YYNGEE. CDR3 sequence reads: CASSVVTGDGYTF. The CDR3 DNA reads TGTGCCAGCAGCGTTGTGACAGGGGATGGCTACACCTTC.

This chain connects TRBV30 to TRBJ1-1; D gene unclear. The V gene lost 0 bases and the J gene lost 1 base, with 12 bases spanning the gap. The CDR3 spans 15 residues. Germline V lookup: CDR1 GTSNPN, CDR2 SVGIG (reference sequence). This CDR3 reads CAWSVVSTSNTEAFF. The CDR3 DNA follows: TGTGCCTGGAGTGTAGTCTCAACCTCGAACACTGAAGCTTTCTTT.

This chain connects TRBV6-2 or TRBV6-3 to TRBJ2-7, with D unresolved. The V gene's germline CDR1 is MNHEY and CDR2 SVGEGT. The CDR3 spans 12 residues. The V end lost 6 bases, the J end lost 6 bases, and 12 bases lay between the germline ends. CDR3 sequence: CASSLGLGEQYF. In DNA form, the CDR3 reads TGTGCCAGCAGCCTGGGTCTCGGCGAGCAGTACTTC.

V usage is TRBV30 and J usage is TRBJ2-7, with D unclear. The germline V gene encodes CDR1 GTSNPN and CDR2 SVGIG (reference sequence). The CDR3 spans 15 residues. V lost 4 bases, J lost 2 bases, and 18 bases lay in between. The CDR3 sequence is CAWTPDQAPAYEQYF. The CDR3 DNA follows: TGTGCCTGGACGCCGGACCAAGCCCCTGCCTACGAGCAGTACTTC.

The gene calls are TRBV27 and TRBJ2-3; TRBD1 is a possible D gene (5 bases). The CDR3 has 12 amino acids. Per the germline V gene, CDR1 is MNHEY and CDR2 is SMNVEV (reference sequence). Trimming removed 2 bases from V and 10 bases from J, with 10 bases in between. CDR3 sequence (DNA): TGTGCCAGCAGTTTAAGTACCAGGGCGCAGTATTTT. Its protein is CASSLSTRAQYF.